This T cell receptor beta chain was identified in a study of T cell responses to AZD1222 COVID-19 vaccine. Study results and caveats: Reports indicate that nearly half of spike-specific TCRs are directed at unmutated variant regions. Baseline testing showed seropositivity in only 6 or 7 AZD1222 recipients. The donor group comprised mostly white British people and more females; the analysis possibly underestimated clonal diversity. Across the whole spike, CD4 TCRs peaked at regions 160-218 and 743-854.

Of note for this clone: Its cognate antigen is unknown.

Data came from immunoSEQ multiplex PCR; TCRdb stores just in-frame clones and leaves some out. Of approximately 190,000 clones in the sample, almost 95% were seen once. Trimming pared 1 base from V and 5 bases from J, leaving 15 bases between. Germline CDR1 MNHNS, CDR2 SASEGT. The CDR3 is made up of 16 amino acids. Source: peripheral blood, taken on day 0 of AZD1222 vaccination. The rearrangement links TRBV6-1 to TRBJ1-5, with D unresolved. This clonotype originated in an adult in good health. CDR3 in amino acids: CASSEVGFRGHQPQHF. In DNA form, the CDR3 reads TGTGCCAGCAGTGAAGTGGGATTCCGAGGGCATCAGCCCCAGCATTTT.